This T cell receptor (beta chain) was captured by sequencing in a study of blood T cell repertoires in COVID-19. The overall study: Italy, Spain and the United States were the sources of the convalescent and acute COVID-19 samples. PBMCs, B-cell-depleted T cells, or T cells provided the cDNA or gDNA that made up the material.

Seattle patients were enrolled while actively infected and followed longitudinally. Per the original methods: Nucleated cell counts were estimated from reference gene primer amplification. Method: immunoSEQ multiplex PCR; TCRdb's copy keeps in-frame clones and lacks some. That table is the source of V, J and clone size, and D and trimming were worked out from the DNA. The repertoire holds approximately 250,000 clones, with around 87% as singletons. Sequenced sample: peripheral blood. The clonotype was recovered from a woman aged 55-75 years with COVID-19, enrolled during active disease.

This CDR3 reads CASSPSTGTEAFF. The CDR3 bases are TGTGCCAGCAGCCCCTCTACAGGCACTGAAGCTTTCTTT. The chain combines TRBV5-5 with TRBJ1-1; maybe TRBD1 (5 bases). V gave up 4 bases and J gave up 4 bases, with 11 bases separating them. In germline, CDR1 is SGHKS, CDR2 YYEKEE (reference sequence). The CDR3 covers 13 residues.